This TCR beta chain was recorded in a study of T cell responses to AZD1222 COVID-19 vaccine. V lost 0 bases to trimming and J lost 3 bases, with 9 bases between them. The V gene's germline CDR1 is KGHSH and CDR2 LQKENI. This CDR3 is built from 14 residues. General study findings and limits: Across the whole spike, CD4 TCRs peaked at regions 160-218 and 743-854. Repertoire sampling occurred only after the peak T cell response.

Comments on this clone: Its antigen remains unknown.

Produced via immunoSEQ multiplex PCR; TCRdb's table is partial and in-frame only. Among about 150,000 clones listed, roughly nine tenths were seen once. The TCR was taken from an adult in good health. The sequenced sample was peripheral blood, obtained on day 0 of AZD1222 vaccination. This chain uses TRBV18 with TRBJ2-7, with D perhaps being TRBD1 or TRBD2 (5 bases each). CDR3 protein: CASSPPGARYEQYF. DNA of the CDR3: TGTGCCAGCTCACCACCCGGGGCCCGCTACGAGCAGTACTTC.